One and the same sample provided the 2 T cell receptor beta chains below, sequenced in a study of blood T cell repertoires in COVID-19. Measured with immunoSEQ multiplex PCR; TCRdb has only the in-frame clones, and not every one. The data contain roughly 140,000 clones, roughly 84% of them seen just once; the ten biggest clones take up roughly 4.3%. Sequences were obtained from PBMCs or T cells enriched from blood (not recorded which). The receptors come from a man in his fifties or sixties in a cohort exposed to, infected with or recovered from COVID-19 (not recorded which).

This clone was seen many times. This chain connects TRBV6-1 to TRBJ2-1, with TRBD2 matching over 7 bases. Germline trimming cut 1 base from V and 7 bases from J; bases unmatched to any gene: 10. Germline V gene data show CDR1 as MNHNS and CDR2 as SASEGT. The CDR3 runs 16 residues. The chain's CDR3 is CASSEGLSGLRNEQFF. The CDR3 region has the DNA TGTGCCAGCAGTGAAGGGCTTAGCGGGTTAAGGAATGAGCAGTTCTTC.

V and J are TRBV9 and TRBJ2-2; TRBD2 matches 8 bases. The germline V gene encodes CDR1 SGDLS and CDR2 YYNGEE. This CDR3 spans 15 amino acids. V shed 0 bases and J 4 bases; nucleotides not matched to a gene: 2. The DNA for the CDR3 is TGTGCCAGCAGCGTAGCGGCGGGAGGCACCGGGGAGCTGTTTTTT. Residues: CASSVAAGGTGELFF.